This T cell receptor beta chain was sequenced during a study of shared clonotypes between healthy human individuals. All donors were Caucasian adults living in Nashville, Tennessee. The V gene's germline CDR1 is KGHSH and CDR2 LQKENI. V was trimmed by 2 bases and J by 0 bases, leaving 8 bases between them. This CDR3 has 15 residues. Every subset had its genomic DNA shared out evenly among several immunoSEQ plates. It was around 190 ng DNA, about 30,000 T cell genomes, that sorted-subset replicate PCRs used. The repertoire was sequenced with immunoSEQ multiplex PCR; TCRdb's copy has only in-frame clones and lacks some. The sample contains about 2 million clones, over 85% of which appear only once. Concerning this clone: The sample has other DNA sequences that encode this CDR3 too.

The chain is built from TRBV18 and TRBJ2-1; D is unresolved. The sequencing sample was made of naive CD4+ T cells sorted from blood. The subset is: CD45RA+ positively selected. This receptor was identified in a young man in good health. CDR3 bases: TGTGCCAGCTCACCAGGCTTAAGCTCCTACAATGAGCAGTTCTTC. Protein: CASSPGLSSYNEQFF.